A selection of T cell receptor beta chains follows, all from one sample in a study of cytomegalovirus exposure and HLA in healthy donors. Using immunoSEQ multiplex PCR, the repertoire was profiled, and TCRdb retains in-frame clones only, with some absent. The profile covers more than 250,000 clones, with 90% appearing a single time and just over 3% taken by the ten largest. The sequencing input was PBMCs. Source of these receptors: a woman in her twenties or thirties in good health and CMV-seronegative. The CDR3 runs from the conserved cysteine through the conserved F or W. Fields, in order: clone size, CDR3 length, D gene, J gene, V gene, CDR3 protein, CDR3 DNA. The D gene is left open where the match is weak. The size of a clone is reported for some rows only, either as once, few or many, or as a class for expanded clones.

-	14	-	TRBJ1-2	TRBV5-1	CASSLAQGFYGYTF	TGCGCCAGCAGCTTGGCCCAGGGGTTCTATGGCTACACCTTC
once	15	-	TRBJ2-1	TRBV9	CASSVALRGVNEQFF	TGTGCCAGCAGCGTAGCTCTCAGGGGAGTGAATGAGCAGTTCTTC
-	14	-	TRBJ2-5	TRBV14	CASSPAGRVETQYF	TGTGCCAGCAGCCCCGCGGGGCGTGTAGAGACCCAGTACTTC
-	15	TRBD1	TRBJ1-1	TRBV7-3	CASSSTGGENTEAFF	TGTGCCAGCAGCTCGACAGGGGGCGAGAACACTGAAGCTTTCTTT
-	13	-	TRBJ2-7	TRBV10-2	CASSALWRYEQYF	TGCGCCAGCAGTGCCCTATGGCGGTACGAGCAGTACTTC
once	13	-	TRBJ2-3	TRBV19	CASSWDSTDTQYF	TGTGCCAGTAGTTGGGACAGCACAGATACGCAGTATTTT
-	12	-	TRBJ2-7	TRBV7-9	CASSPAGDEQYF	TGTGCCAGCAGCCCTGCAGGGGACGAGCAGTACTTC
-	15	-	TRBJ2-2	TRBV11-3	CASSPWDFNTGELFF	TGTGCCAGCAGCCCCTGGGACTTTAACACCGGGGAGCTGTTTTTT
-	15	-	TRBJ2-1	TRBV4-1	CASSQEGGVYHEQFF	TGCGCCAGCAGCCAAGAAGGAGGAGTTTACCATGAGCAGTTCTTC
-	14	-	TRBJ2-5	TRBV7-9	CASSYDRAKETQYF	TGTGCCAGCAGCTACGACCGGGCCAAAGAGACCCAGTACTTC
few	15	-	TRBJ2-3	TRBV4-2	CASSQERGGSDTQYF	TGTGCCAGCAGCCAAGAAAGGGGGGGATCAGATACGCAGTATTTT
-	14	-	TRBJ2-2	TRBV28	CASSLSQGMGELFF	TGTGCCAGCAGTTTATCTCAGGGTATGGGGGAGCTGTTTTTT
-	14	TRBD1	TRBJ2-7	TRBV7-9	CASKSTGGTYEQYF	TGTGCCAGCAAATCTACAGGGGGCACTTACGAGCAGTACTTC
-	12	-	TRBJ1-5	TRBV28	CASRQSNQPQHF	TGTGCCAGCAGACAGTCTAATCAGCCCCAGCATTTT
-	12	-	TRBJ2-1	TRBV28	CASSLGVVEQFF	TGTGCCAGCAGCCTCGGAGTCGTTGAGCAGTTCTTC
-	13	-	TRBJ2-7	TRBV19	CASSRDREDEQYF	TGTGCCAGTAGCAGGGATCGGGAAGACGAGCAGTACTTC
-	13	-	TRBJ1-2	TRBV28	CASSPSDGYGYTF	TGTGCCAGCAGTCCTTCGGACGGTTATGGCTACACCTTC
-	13	-	TRBJ2-1	TRBV6-1	CASSGGFRNEQFF	TGTGCCAGCAGTGGGGGGTTCAGGAATGAGCAGTTCTTC
-	13	-	TRBJ2-7	TRBV19	CASSQGRTYEQYF	TGTGCCAGTAGTCAGGGCCGCACCTACGAGCAGTACTTC